The clone carrying this T cell receptor beta chain was seen repeatedly, ten times or more. Its matching antigen is unknown. This sample is drawn from a study of T cells in Graves' hyperthyroidism and ophthalmopathy. Newly diagnosed hyperthyroidism patients aged 18 to 65 years had disease lasting under 2 months. Germline CDR1 and CDR2: MNHNS and SASEGT. Trimming left V 6 bases short and J 2 bases short, with 17 bases between. The length of the CDR3 is 15 residues. The study, taken as a whole, reports: Stable hyperthyroidism was told apart from ophthalmopathy by a model built on 13 V-J features.

Researchers took RNA transcripts and amplified the TCR beta CDR3 regions from them. Researchers ran a first-round RT-PCR on the TCR CDR3 using the HTBI primer set. TCRdb reprocessed the multiplex PCR reads via MiXCR and lists one record per CDR3 protein. The sample includes under 400,000 distinct CDR3 sequences, roughly an eighth of them seen just once. Specimen: blood. The chain uses TRBV6-1 and TRBJ2-7; D could derive from TRBD1 or TRBD2 (5 bases each). The source is a woman younger than 35 with Graves' hyperthyroidism. The CDR3 region has the DNA TGTGCCAGCAGATTCGAAGGGCAGGGACCCTACGAGCAGTACTTC. Translated, it gives CASRFEGQGPYEQYF.